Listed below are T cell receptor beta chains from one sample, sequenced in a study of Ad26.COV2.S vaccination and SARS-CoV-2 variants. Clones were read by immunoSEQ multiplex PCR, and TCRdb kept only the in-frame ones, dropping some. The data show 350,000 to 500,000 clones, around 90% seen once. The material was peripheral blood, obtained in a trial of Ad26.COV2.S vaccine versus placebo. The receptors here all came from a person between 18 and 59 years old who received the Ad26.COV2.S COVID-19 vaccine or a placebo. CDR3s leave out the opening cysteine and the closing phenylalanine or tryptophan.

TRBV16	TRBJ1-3	ASSQSRQFSGNTIY
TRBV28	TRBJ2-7	ASSELAGGLYEQY
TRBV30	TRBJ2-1	AWYRDRGRNEQF
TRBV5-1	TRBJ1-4	ASSPSGTINEKLF
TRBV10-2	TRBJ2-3	ASSEWGTDTQY
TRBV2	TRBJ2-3	ASSYGLAGRTDTQY
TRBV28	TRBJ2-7	ASSSTSYEQY
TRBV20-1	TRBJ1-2	SASPISGGYT
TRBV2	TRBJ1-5	ASSPGPNQPQH
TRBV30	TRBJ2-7	AWSGTGEQY
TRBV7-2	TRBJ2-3	ASSYPGTWDTQY
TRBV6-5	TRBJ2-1	ASSPGQSNNEQF
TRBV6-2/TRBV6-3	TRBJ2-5	ASSYSVGLQETQY
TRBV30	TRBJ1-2	AWSVEGLGYT
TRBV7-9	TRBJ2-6	ASSLFTGGGSGANVLT
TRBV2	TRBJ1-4	ASSEATGKLF
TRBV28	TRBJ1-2	ASRLRTGTYGYT
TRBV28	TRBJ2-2	ASRARVDGELF
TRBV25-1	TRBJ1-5	ASSDGGQPQH
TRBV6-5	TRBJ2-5	ASRGSLNAQY
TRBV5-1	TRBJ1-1	ASRGDTVNTEAF
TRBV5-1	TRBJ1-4	ASSSPGQPNEKLF
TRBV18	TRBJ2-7	ASSRYSYEQY
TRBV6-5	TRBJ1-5	ASRRRQEVRQPQH
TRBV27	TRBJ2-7	ASSLSPASYEQY
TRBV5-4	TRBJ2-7	ASSLGEEVPGSYEQY
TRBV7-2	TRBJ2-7	ASSQGPGGEQY
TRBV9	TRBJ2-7	ASSVGDGQAYEQY
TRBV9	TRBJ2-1	ASSVSASALGEQF
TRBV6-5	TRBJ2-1	ASSYDSYNEQF
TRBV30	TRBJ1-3	AWNHGDSGNTIY
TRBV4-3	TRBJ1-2	ASSQQYRGGYT
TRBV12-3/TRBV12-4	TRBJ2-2	ASSLMSTGELF
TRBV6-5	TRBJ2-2	ASSPWTSGTGELF
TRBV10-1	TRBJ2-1	ATTGLAERSNEQF
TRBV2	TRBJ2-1	ASSNAGASGRNEQF
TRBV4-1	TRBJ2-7	ASSQVLGGRYEQY
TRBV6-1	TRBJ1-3	ASSEQGNTIY
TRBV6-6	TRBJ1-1	ASSPGVRNTEAF
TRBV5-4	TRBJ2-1	ASSLLAGGRNNEQF
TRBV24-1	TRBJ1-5	ATSGRGSNQPQH
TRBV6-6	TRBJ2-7	ASSLLTAGKNEQY
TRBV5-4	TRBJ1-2	ASSLWSGVWGYT
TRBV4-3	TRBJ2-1	ASSQSLSSAYNEQF
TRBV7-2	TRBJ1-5	ASSSGPLANQPQH
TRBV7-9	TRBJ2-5	ASSLGGGRYETQY
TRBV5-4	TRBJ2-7	ASSFWTGGSKEQY
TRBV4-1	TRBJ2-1	ASSQEGTSRLEQF